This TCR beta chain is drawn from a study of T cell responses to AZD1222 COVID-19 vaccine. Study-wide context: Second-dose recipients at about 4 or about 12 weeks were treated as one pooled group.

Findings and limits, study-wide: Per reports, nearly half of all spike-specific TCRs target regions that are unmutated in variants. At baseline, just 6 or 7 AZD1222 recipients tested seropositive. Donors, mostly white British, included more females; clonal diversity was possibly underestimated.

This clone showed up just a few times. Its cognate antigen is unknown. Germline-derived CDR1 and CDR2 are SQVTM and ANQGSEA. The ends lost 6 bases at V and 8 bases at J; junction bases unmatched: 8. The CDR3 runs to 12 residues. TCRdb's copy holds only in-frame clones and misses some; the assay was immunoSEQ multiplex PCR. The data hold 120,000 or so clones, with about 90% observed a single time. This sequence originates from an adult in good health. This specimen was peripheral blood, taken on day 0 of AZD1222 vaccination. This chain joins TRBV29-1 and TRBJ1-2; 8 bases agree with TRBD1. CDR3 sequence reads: CSVMGQVTGYTF. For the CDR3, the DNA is TGCAGCGTGATGGGACAGGTGACGGGCTACACCTTC.